The source of this TCR beta chain is a study of blood T cells in healthy people across ages. The CDR3 runs to 15 residues. Germline V lookup: CDR1 SGHRS, CDR2 YFSETQ. V lost 4 bases to trimming and J lost 3 bases, with 14 bases between them. Primed by a sample-barcoded 5' primer and a J-beta primer mix, a second PCR proceeded for roughly 7 to 12 cycles. From the 5' RACE reads, TCRdb called clonotypes with MiXCR, one entry per CDR3 protein. Of about a million distinct CDR3 sequences in the sample, roughly half were seen once. Comments on this clonotype: Its specificity is not known.

Study-wide results and limits: While age rose, TCR beta diversity per million T cells dropped in a roughly linear way.

Samples each had at least 6 micrograms of total RNA extracted. The source of this sequence is a woman in her sixties in good health. The material sequenced was blood. The chain links TRBV5-1 to TRBJ2-1, with TRBD2 as a possible D gene (5 bases). In nucleotides, the CDR3 is TGCGCCAGCAGCGTTACAGAGGGCAGCTACAATGAGCAGTTCTTC. This gives the protein CASSVTEGSYNEQFF.